The 32 T cell receptor beta chains below come from one sample, sequenced in a study of blood T cell repertoires in COVID-19 (dated by TCRdb to about 2020). The library was built by means of the immunoSEQ multiplex PCR assay. TCRdb mirrors the immuneACCESS table, restricted to in-frame sequences. Some clones are absent from its copies; in checked studies, under half trace to an unresolved V gene, and the reason for the others is unknown. Counted in this sample were approximately 210,000 clones; around four fifths of them appeared once. The leading ten clones occupy about 0.95% of the sample. Sequenced sample: peripheral blood. The receptors here all came from a man aged 60 to 69 with COVID-19, enrolled during active disease.

V usage is TRBV9 and J usage is TRBJ2-1; TRBD2 matches at 8 bases. Germline V lookup: CDR1 SGDLS, CDR2 YYNGEE. The CDR3 contains 20 residues. Trimming at V came to 7 bases and at J to 4 bases, leaving 25 bases not matched to a gene. Here the CDR3 reads CASQPGGTLVLPIGYNEQFF. CDR3 bases: TGTGCCAGCCAACCGGGGGGGACATTAGTACTCCCTATAGGGTACAATGAGCAGTTCTTC.

The chain carries TRBV4-1 and TRBJ1-5; 7 bases are a match to TRBD1. Per the germline V gene, CDR1 is MGHRA and CDR2 is YSYEKL. The CDR3 is 17 residues long. J lost 0 bases, V lost 2 bases, and 7 bases had no gene match. CDR3 protein: CASSQPGTAYSNQPQHF. The CDR3 DNA reads TGCGCCAGCAGCCAACCTGGGACAGCTTATAGCAATCAGCCCCAGCATTTT.

The gene calls are TRBV27 and TRBJ2-3; 8 nucleotides match TRBD1. With 6 bases clipped from V and 5 bases from J, the junction kept 4 bases outside the gene matches. Looked up from germline, CDR1 is MNHEY and CDR2 is SMNVEV (reference sequence). This CDR3 is built from 13 residues. CDR3 bases: TGTGCCAGCAGGTTGACAGGGGTAGATACGCAGTATTTT. Translating gives CASRLTGVDTQYF.

The chain combines TRBV3-1 (or the pseudogene TRBV3-2) with TRBJ2-1; D is possibly TRBD2 (5 bases). This CDR3 comprises 13 residues. Per the germline V gene, CDR1 is LGHDT and CDR2 is YNNKEL (reference sequence). V was cut by 5 bases and J by 6 bases, with 11 bases left in between. The CDR3 DNA reads TGTGCCAGCAGCTTCCGGGGTGCCAATGAGCAGTTCTTC. Translated: CASSFRGANEQFF.

This chain connects TRBV9 to TRBJ2-5; TRBD2 is a possible D gene (5 bases). Germline V gene sequence: CDR1 SGDLS, CDR2 YYNGEE. The length of the CDR3 is 15 residues. V was pared by 4 bases and J by 5 bases, with 18 bases between. The CDR3 loop is CASSSPTGIPETQYF. In DNA form, the CDR3 reads TGTGCCAGCAGCTCACCCACCGGGATCCCGGAGACCCAGTACTTC.

This clone was recorded a few times. V gene TRBV7-2 combines with J gene TRBJ1-1; D not certain. V gave up 2 bases and J gave up 4 bases, with 8 bases separating them. The CDR3 covers 13 residues. Germline V gives CDR1 SGHTA, CDR2 FQGNSA. The CDR3 bases are TGTGCCAGCAGCTTAACGGGTGGCACTGAAGCTTTCTTT. This sequence encodes CASSLTGGTEAFF.

J is TRBJ1-2 and V is TRBV30; D is possibly TRBD1 (5 bases). Germline V gives CDR1 GTSNPN, CDR2 SVGIG (reference sequence). The CDR3 runs 14 residues. V gave up 2 bases and J gave up 7 bases, with 17 bases separating them. The CDR3 DNA sequence: TGTGCCTGGAGTATGGGGGGAACAGGATCTGGCTACACCTTC. Protein product: CAWSMGGTGSGYTF.

The chain uses TRBV4-1 and TRBJ1-4; no definite D call. Germline V CDR1 and CDR2: MGHRA, YSYEKL. This CDR3 has 15 residues. Trimming removed 1 base at V and 0 bases at J, with 6 bases between. The CDR3 spells CASSQAGATNEKLFF. CDR3 coding DNA: TGCGCCAGCAGCCAAGCCGGTGCAACTAATGAAAAACTGTTTTTT.

This chain links TRBV2 with TRBJ1-6; 7 bases are shared with TRBD1. From germline, CDR1 is SNHLY and CDR2 FYNNEI. V was pared by 6 bases and J by 7 bases, with 6 bases of the junction left unmatched. This CDR3 region has 14 residues. CDR3: CASSAHRGNSPLHF. The CDR3 region has the DNA TGTGCCAGCAGCGCTCACAGGGGAAATTCACCCCTCCACTTT.

This clone was detected only a few times. The CDR3 is CASSLGVVDTEAFF. In DNA, the CDR3 is TGCGCCAGCAGCTTGGGTGTAGTCGACACTGAAGCTTTCTTT. J is TRBJ1-1 and V is TRBV5-1; D gene ambiguous. V dropped 0 bases and J dropped 3 bases, with 9 bases sitting between them. Germline V gene data show CDR1 as SGHRS and CDR2 as YFSETQ. The CDR3 totals 14 residues.

The gene calls are TRBV7-9 and TRBJ2-6, with a possible D match to TRBD1 (5 bases). This CDR3 spans 17 amino acids. Trimming removed 6 bases from V and 2 bases from J, with 17 bases in between. The germline V gene encodes CDR1 SEHNR and CDR2 FQNEAQ (reference sequence). The CDR3 sequence is CASRPDQGSTGANVLTF. In DNA, the CDR3 is TGTGCCAGCAGGCCAGACCAGGGCTCGACTGGGGCCAACGTCCTGACTTTC.

This clone is a singleton in its sample. V and J are TRBV6-5 and TRBJ1-2; D not resolved. The CDR3 is 12 residues long. The germline V and J ends were trimmed by 4 bases and 7 bases, with 10 bases remaining between them. Germline assignment: CDR1 MNHEY and CDR2 SVGAGI. CDR3 amino acids: CASSSAGSGYTF. The CDR3 DNA follows: TGTGCCAGCAGTTCTGCGGGATCTGGCTACACCTTC.

This chain joins TRBV10-3 and TRBJ2-7, with 9 bases fitting TRBD1. V was clipped by 6 bases and J by 5 bases; unmatched bases: 8. Germline lookup yields CDR1 ENHRY and CDR2 SYGVKD. The CDR3 length is 14 residues. The CDR3 sequence: CAIRASGQGHEQYF. CDR3 in DNA: TGTGCCATCAGAGCTTCGGGACAGGGCCACGAGCAGTACTTC.

The chain links TRBV2 to TRBJ1-2; 9 nucleotides align to TRBD1. This CDR3 spans 14 amino acids. Germline V gives CDR1 SNHLY, CDR2 FYNNEI. Unmatched junction bases numbered 6, after V lost 6 bases and J lost 4 bases. The DNA for the CDR3 is TGTGCCAGCAGCCGGGACAGGGACTTCTATGGCTACACCTTC. It yields the protein CASSRDRDFYGYTF.

This chain uses TRBV18 with TRBJ1-1; 9 bases line up with TRBD1. This CDR3 is 16 amino acids long. CDR1 KGHSH and CDR2 LQKENI come from the germline V gene. The V and J ends lost 4 bases and 5 bases, in that order; junction bases with no gene match: 11. CDR3 residues: CASSLDRGSWKTEAFF. In nucleotides, the CDR3 is TGTGCCAGCTCACTTGACAGGGGGAGTTGGAAGACTGAAGCTTTCTTT. Together with reference TRBV18 and TRBJ1-1, the CDR3 gives the full variable domain: NAGVMQNPRHLVRRRGQEARLRCSPMKGHSHVYWYRQLPEEGLKFMVYLQKENIIDESGMPKERFSAEFPKEGPSILRIQQVVRGDSAAYFCASSLDRGSWKTEAFFGQGTRLTVV.

The rearrangement links TRBV6-1 to TRBJ1-2; D not resolved. This CDR3 contains 12 residues. Trimming cost V 2 bases and J 8 bases, with 9 bases left between them. Germline values: CDR1 MNHNS, CDR2 SASEGT. In nucleotides, the CDR3 is TGTGCCAGCAGTGAACGGGTAGGAGGCTACACCTTC. Translation: CASSERVGGYTF.

CDR3 protein: CASGLDRGNEQFF. In nucleotides, the CDR3 is TGTGCTAGTGGTTTGGACAGGGGTAATGAGCAGTTCTTC. The genes are TRBV12-5 and TRBJ2-1; 7 bases map to TRBD1. Per germline, CDR1 LGHNT and CDR2 FRNRAP. The CDR3 sequence is 13 residues long. J lost 7 bases, V lost 1 base, and 1 base had no gene match.

The chain joins TRBV3-1 (or the pseudogene TRBV3-2) to TRBJ2-1; 15 positions match TRBD2. J was trimmed by 11 bases and V by 4 bases; bases with no gene match: 9. The CDR3 has 16 amino acids. Per the germline V gene, CDR1 is LGHDT and CDR2 is YNNKEL (reference sequence). The CDR3 loop reads CASSPRTSGRGMKQFF. CDR3 nucleotides: TGTGCCAGCAGCCCCCGGACTAGCGGGAGGGGGATGAAGCAGTTCTTC.

The chain couples TRBV7-9 to TRBJ2-7, with TRBD2 as a possible D gene (5 bases). CDR3 length: 13 residues. V gave up 5 bases and J gave up 6 bases, with 14 bases separating them. Germline-derived CDR1 and CDR2 are SEHNR and FQNEAQ (reference sequence). CDR3 nucleotide sequence: TGTGCCAGCAGCGCCCCTGGCGGGTTCGAGCAGTACTTC. Its protein product is CASSAPGGFEQYF.

The V and J genes are TRBV11-2 and TRBJ2-1; TRBD1 agrees at 7 bases. The CDR3 covers 14 residues. Germline V lookup: CDR1 SGHAT, CDR2 FQNNGV. The V gene end was trimmed by 5 bases and the J gene end by 7 bases; junction bases not matched to a gene: 8. The chain's CDR3 is CASSIRQQGNEQFF. The CDR3 DNA follows: TGTGCCAGCAGCATCCGTCAACAGGGGAATGAGCAGTTCTTC. Filled out from reference TRBV11-2 and TRBJ2-1, the complete variable domain reads EAGVAQSPRYKIIEKRQSVAFWCNPISGHATLYWYQQILGQGPKLLIQFQNNGVVDDSQLPKDRFSAERLKGVDSTLKIQPAKLEDSAVYLCASSIRQQGNEQFFGPGTRLTVL.

A single count supports this clone. J is TRBJ1-1 and V is TRBV11-2; the match to TRBD1 covers 9 bases. J was trimmed by 8 bases and V by 6 bases; bases with no gene match: 7. The germline V gene encodes CDR1 SGHAT and CDR2 FQNNGV. This CDR3 comprises 13 residues. CDR3 in DNA: TGTGCCAGCAGTTTAACAGGGGGCCTCGAAGCTTTCTTT. Translated, it gives CASSLTGGLEAFF. Variable domain in full (rest from reference TRBV11-2 and TRBJ1-1): EAGVAQSPRYKIIEKRQSVAFWCNPISGHATLYWYQQILGQGPKLLIQFQNNGVVDDSQLPKDRFSAERLKGVDSTLKIQPAKLEDSAVYLCASSLTGGLEAFFGQGTRLTVV.

This clone was seen a single time. This rearrangement joins TRBV3-1 (or the pseudogene TRBV3-2) to TRBJ1-1, with D maybe TRBD1 (6 bases). Trimming cost V 3 bases and J 7 bases, with 9 bases left between them. This CDR3 contains 12 residues. The germline V gene encodes CDR1 LGHDT and CDR2 YNNKEL (reference sequence). The CDR3, as DNA: TGTGCCAGCAGCCAGGGACACCTTGAAGCTTTCTTT. It specifies CASSQGHLEAFF.

The gene calls are TRBV7-9 and TRBJ1-1; 11 bases are a match to TRBD1. This CDR3 region has 13 residues. Germline V CDR1 and CDR2: SEHNR, FQNEAQ (reference sequence). Trimming took 5 bases from V and 7 from J; bases not matched to a gene: 3. The CDR3 region has the DNA TGTGCCAGCAGCCTGGGACAGGGGGTTGAAGCTTTCTTT. Translating gives CASSLGQGVEAFF. Together with reference TRBV7-9 and TRBJ1-1, the CDR3 gives the full variable domain: DTGVSQNPRHKITKRGQNVTFRCDPISEHNRLYWYRQTLGQGPEFLTYFQNEAQLEKSRLLSDRFSAERPKGSFSTLEIQRTEQGDSAMYLCASSLGQGVEAFFGQGTRLTVV.

The V gene is TRBV5-1, the J gene TRBJ1-1; the D gene is possibly TRBD1 (6 bases). CDR3 length: 15 residues. The germline V gene encodes CDR1 SGHRS and CDR2 YFSETQ. Deletions cut 4 bases from V and 1 base from J, with 14 bases between. The CDR3 loop reads CASSNTGTSNTEAFF. The CDR3 bases are TGCGCCAGCAGCAACACCGGGACATCGAACACTGAAGCTTTCTTT.

This clone has a single count. The chain couples TRBV5-1 to TRBJ1-1; possibly TRBD1 for D (5 bases). CDR3 length equals 14 residues. Trimming removed 4 bases at V and 3 bases at J, with 13 bases between. The germline V gene has CDR1 SGHRS and CDR2 YFSETQ. The CDR3 is CASSREARDTEAFF. For the CDR3, the DNA is TGCGCCAGCAGCCGGGAGGCCAGGGACACTGAAGCTTTCTTT.

The V call is TRBV28, the J call TRBJ1-1; D is unresolved. The V and J ends lost 6 bases and 4 bases respectively, with 18 bases between them. The germline CDR1 and CDR2 sequences are MDHEN and SYDVKM. The CDR3 loop spans 15 amino acids. In nucleotides, the CDR3 is TGTGCCAGCAGAGAAAGGCGGGCATTTGGCACTGAAGCTTTCTTT. Translating it yields CASRERRAFGTEAFF.

V gene TRBV4-2 combines with J gene TRBJ2-1; D is unresolved. V was trimmed by 4 bases and J by 0 bases, leaving 10 bases between them. The CDR3 is made up of 15 amino acids. Germline V gene lookup returns CDR1 LGHNA and CDR2 YNFKEQ. CDR3 protein: CASSLDTHSYNEQFF. The CDR3 bases are TGTGCCAGCAGCCTTGACACCCACTCCTACAATGAGCAGTTCTTC.

This clone occurred once. The chain recombines TRBV18 with TRBJ2-1; 8 bases match TRBD1. The length of the CDR3 is 15 residues. Germline CDR1 reads KGHSH; CDR2 reads LQKENI. V dropped 3 bases and J dropped 5; count of bases not matched to a gene: 6. The CDR3 spells CASSPQGQGNNEQFF. DNA of the CDR3: TGTGCCAGCTCACCTCAAGGACAGGGAAACAATGAGCAGTTCTTC.

The chain is built from TRBV20-1 and TRBJ1-5, with D perhaps TRBD1 (6 bases). V lost 3 bases and J 4 bases, leaving 10 bases between the germline ends. The CDR3 is 13 residues long. Germline V gene lookup returns CDR1 DFQATT and CDR2 SNEGSKA (reference sequence). CDR3 loop: CSASVGGNQPQHF. CDR3 nucleotide sequence: TGCAGTGCTAGTGTAGGGGGAAATCAGCCCCAGCATTTT.

This clone has only a few counts. This chain joins TRBV5-1 and TRBJ1-5; 10 bases line up with TRBD1. Trimming cost V 0 bases and J 10 bases; bases outside gene matches: 13. The germline V gene encodes CDR1 SGHRS and CDR2 YFSETQ. The CDR3 runs to 17 residues. CDR3 bases: TGCGCCAGCAGCTTGGGGCCCGGGACAGGGGTCGCTTCACCCCAGCATTTT. Protein sequence: CASSLGPGTGVASPQHF.

This clone appeared a single time. This chain joins TRBV5-4 and TRBJ1-2; D is uncertain. This CDR3 has 14 amino acids. Looked up from germline, CDR1 is SGHNT and CDR2 is YYREEE (reference sequence). Trimming cost V 2 bases and J 1 base, with 9 bases left between them. CDR3 coding DNA: TGTGCCAGCAGCTTTCTCGAGAGTAACTATGGCTACACCTTC. As protein: CASSFLESNYGYTF.

V and J are TRBV14 and TRBJ2-7; TRBD2 might be the D (5 bases). CDR3 size: 13 residues. Looked up from germline, CDR1 is SGHDN and CDR2 is FVKESK. V was cut by 4 bases and J by 7 bases, with 14 bases left in between. CDR3 coding DNA: TGTGCCAGCAGCCTTGGAGGCCCTATTGAGCAGTACTTC. It translates to CASSLGGPIEQYF.